This T cell receptor (beta chain) was documented in a study of a mutant IDH1 vaccine in newly diagnosed glioma. Time point noted: baseline, week 1 (first vaccination visit). Treatment specified: pre-vaccination baseline after standard-of-care therapy. This CDR3 has 14 residues. With V trimmed by 7 bases and J by 3 bases, 7 bases remained unmatched. Germline CDR1 and CDR2: GTSNPN and SVGIG (reference sequence). By share, this clone counts as medium-sized. Its matching antigen is unknown. Only in-frame clones appear in the TCRdb table, and some are missing; sequencing was by immunoSEQ multiplex PCR. The sample holds 80,000 to 100,000 clones, roughly 78% seen once. Study-level results: The authors found pseudoprogression apparently unrelated to changes in top peripheral T cell clonotypes.

The source was PBMCs, collected from a glioma patient treated with radiotherapy, temozolomide or both. The source is a man aged 40-55 years with glioma. The J gene is TRBJ2-1, the V gene TRBV30; TRBD1 matches at 9 bases. This CDR3 reads CAFLKTGGYNEQFF. DNA for the CDR3: TGTGCCTTTCTCAAGACAGGGGGCTACAATGAGCAGTTCTTC. Full variable domain (missing parts from reference TRBV30 and TRBJ2-1): SQTIHQWPATLVQPVGSPLSLECTVEGTSNPNLYWYRQAAGRGLQLLFYSVGIGQISSEVPQNLSASRPQDRQFILSSKKLLLSDSGFYLCAFLKTGGYNEQFFGPGTRLTVL.